This TCR beta chain was identified in a study of blood T cell repertoires in COVID-19. Sequencing was performed with immunoSEQ multiplex PCR; in TCRdb, only in-frame clones are kept and a portion is missing. The data contain over 350,000 clones, roughly 92% of them singletons. CDR3 size: 16 residues. CDR1 is SGHRS and CDR2 is YFSETQ in the germline V gene. The V end was cut by 8 bases, the J end by 3 bases, with 21 bases between. The source is a middle-aged woman who had been exposed to COVID-19. The chain links TRBV5-1 to TRBJ2-1; TRBD2 is a possible D gene (7 bases). The material sequenced was PBMCs or T cells enriched from blood (not recorded which). The CDR3 DNA sequence: TGCGCCAGTCTCCCCTTCGGGGGGCAAATCTACAATGAGCAGTTCTTC. As protein: CASLPFGGQIYNEQFF.